The T cell receptor beta chain described here comes from a study of identical twins. Remarks on this clonotype: Its cognate antigen is unknown.

CDR3 length: 13 residues. Germline CDR1 reads SEHNR; CDR2 reads FQNEAQ (reference sequence). Trimming shortened V by 1 base and J by 5 bases, and 6 bases separated the two germline ends. Study-wide findings and caveats: In monozygotic twins, models underestimated the sharing of out-of-frame TCR alpha.

Template switching, a step in the protocol, added a universal primer site, and cDNA carried unique molecular identifiers. In TCRdb, the 5' RACE reads were re-called with MiXCR into one record per CDR3 protein. The profile shows around 530,000 distinct CDR3 sequences, 15% of them singletons. These data are also associated with another study on yellow fever vaccine responses in identical twins.

Sequencing was performed on CD4+ T cells sorted from blood. This TCR derives from a woman aged 18-35 years in good health. The chain employs TRBV7-9 and TRBJ2-1; D uncertain. The CDR3 nucleotides read TGTGCCAGCAGCTTAGAACTGAACAATGAGCAGTTCTTC. Protein sequence: CASSLELNNEQFF.